Listed here are 17 T cell receptor beta chains from one sample, sequenced in a study of coeliac disease. The method was immunoSEQ multiplex PCR; TCRdb's version includes in-frame clones alone and lacks a portion of them. The data show 7,300 or so clones, 55% to 65% seen once. Sequencing was carried out using lamina propria lymphocytes from the gut. Receptors originate from a woman aged 60-70 years with active celiac disease.

This chain connects TRBV7-2 to TRBJ2-1; D possibly corresponds to TRBD2 (5 bases). Germline V gives CDR1 SGHTA, CDR2 FQGNSA. V was shortened by 2 bases and J by 6 bases, with 14 bases between the two germline ends. The CDR3 length is 15 residues. CDR3 in amino acids: CASSLMGGRFNEQFF. The CDR3 DNA follows: TGTGCCAGCAGCTTAATGGGCGGGCGGTTCAATGAGCAGTTCTTC.

V usage is TRBV30 and J usage is TRBJ2-7; 7 bases match TRBD2. The CDR3 spans 15 residues. Germline-derived CDR1 and CDR2 are GTSNPN and SVGIG (reference sequence). J was trimmed by 3 bases and V by 1 base; bases with no gene match: 9. CDR3 protein: CAWSGPGGGGYEQYF. DNA of the CDR3: TGTGCCTGGAGTGGCCCGGGTGGCGGGGGCTACGAGCAGTACTTC.

The chain carries TRBV5-1 and TRBJ2-7; D possibly corresponds to TRBD2 (5 bases). V was pared by 4 bases and J by 0 bases, with 11 bases between. This CDR3 spans 14 amino acids. CDR1 is SGHRS and CDR2 is YFSETQ in the germline V gene. CDR3 in DNA: TGCGCCAGCAGCCCCGGTGGAGGCTCCTACGAGCAGTACTTC. Translation: CASSPGGGSYEQYF.

This clone came up a few times. The rearrangement joins TRBV6-6 to TRBJ2-1; TRBD1 might be the D (5 bases). V lost 4 bases and J 6 bases, leaving 19 bases between the germline ends. In germline, CDR1 is MNHNY, CDR2 SVGAGI (reference sequence). This CDR3 region has 16 residues. CDR3 sequence reads: CASSLSRGFLGNEQFF. The CDR3 nucleotides read TGTGCCAGCAGTTTATCAAGGGGATTTCTTGGCAATGAGCAGTTCTTC.

V gene TRBV28 combines with J gene TRBJ2-7, with D unresolved. The CDR3 runs 12 residues. Germline CDR1 reads MDHEN; CDR2 reads SYDVKM. V lost 7 bases and J 2 bases, leaving 9 bases between the germline ends. The CDR3 region is CASNNRAYEQYF. The CDR3, as DNA: TGTGCCAGCAATAACAGAGCCTACGAGCAGTACTTC. The full variable domain, rest sourced from reference TRBV28 and TRBJ2-7, is DVKVTQSSRYLVKRTGEKVFLECVQDMDHENMFWYRQDPGLGLRLIYFSYDVKMKEKGDIPEGYSVSREKKERFSLILESASTNQTSMYLCASNNRAYEQYFGPGTRLTVT.

The chain has TRBV30 and TRBJ1-1; 9 bases are shared with TRBD1. Trimming at V came to 2 bases and at J to 5 bases, leaving 9 bases not matched to a gene. This CDR3 region has 15 residues. CDR1 GTSNPN and CDR2 SVGIG come from the germline V gene (reference sequence). CDR3 protein: CAWSPPDRGSTEAFF. CDR3 nucleotides: TGTGCCTGGAGTCCACCGGACAGGGGAAGTACTGAAGCTTTCTTT.

The chain combines TRBV30 with TRBJ1-2; perhaps TRBD1 as D (6 bases). This CDR3 has 14 residues. The V gene's germline CDR1 is GTSNPN and CDR2 SVGIG (reference sequence). Trimming left V 6 bases short and J 1 base short, with 15 bases between. The CDR3 DNA is TGTGCCTGCAACCAGGGGTTTAGTAACTATGGCTACACCTTC. It translates to CACNQGFSNYGYTF.

This clone occurred a few times. This chain connects TRBV7-3 to TRBJ1-2; a possible D gene is TRBD1 (6 bases). This CDR3 comprises 17 residues. Trimming stripped 0 bases from V and 3 bases from J, with 17 bases between. Germline CDR1 reads SGHTA; CDR2 reads FQGTGA. The CDR3 sequence: CASSLTGGGEEYYGYTF. Written as DNA, the CDR3 is TGTGCCAGCAGCTTAACCGGCGGGGGCGAGGAGTACTATGGCTACACCTTC.

In its sample, this clone was seen once. J is TRBJ2-2 and V is TRBV4-1; D unresolved. Per germline, CDR1 MGHRA and CDR2 YSYEKL. With 1 base removed from V and 1 base from J, the gap between germline ends came to 4 bases. The CDR3 runs 14 residues. The CDR3, as DNA: TGCGCCAGCAGCCAAGCCAGGAACACCGGGGAGCTGTTTTTT. Its protein is CASSQARNTGELFF.

V is TRBV29-1 and J is TRBJ1-1, with a possible D match to TRBD1 (5 bases). The CDR3 is 13 residues long. Trimming removed 6 bases from V and 5 bases from J, with 16 bases in between. Germline V lookup: CDR1 SQVTM, CDR2 ANQGSEA. This chain's CDR3 is CSVRTQGGTEAFF. DNA of the CDR3: TGCAGCGTGCGAACCCAGGGAGGAACTGAAGCTTTCTTT.

J is TRBJ2-1 and V is TRBV21-1; the table's D gene call, TRBD2, was not cross checked with the DNA. TRBV21-1 is described as a pseudogene. The length of the CDR3 is 15 residues. CDR3 DNA sequence: TGTGCCAGCAGCCTCAGAGGCGGGAGAGACAATGAGCAGTTCTTC. Amino acid sequence: CASSLRGGRDNEQFF.

The chain is built from TRBV9 and TRBJ2-3; 10 positions agree with TRBD2. This CDR3 region has 15 residues. After removal of 4 bases from V and 5 bases from J, the junction contained 7 bases not matched to a gene. Germline V CDR1 and CDR2: SGDLS, YYNGEE. The CDR3 loop reads CASSPTSGAGDTQYF. CDR3 nucleotide sequence: TGTGCCAGCAGCCCTACTAGCGGGGCGGGAGATACGCAGTATTTT.

This clone has just a few counts. The J gene is TRBJ1-1, the V gene TRBV6-1; a possible D gene is TRBD1 (6 bases). CDR3 length: 13 amino acids. Per germline, CDR1 MNHNS and CDR2 SASEGT. V lost 2 bases, J lost 7 bases, and 11 bases lay in between. The CDR3 sequence is CASSEQGRVEAFF. CDR3 sequence (DNA): TGTGCCAGCAGTGAACAGGGGAGGGTTGAAGCTTTCTTT.

For this clone: The sample has other DNA sequences that encode this CDR3 too. This chain uses TRBV5-1 with TRBJ1-2; TRBD1 agrees at 8 bases. Germline-derived CDR1 and CDR2 are SGHRS and YFSETQ. Trimming took 0 bases from V and 2 from J; bases not matched to a gene: 3. The CDR3 covers 15 residues. For the CDR3, the DNA is TGCGCCAGCAGCTTGGGACAGGGGCGAAACTATGGCTACACCTTC. Amino acids: CASSLGQGRNYGYTF. Full variable domain (missing parts from reference TRBV5-1 and TRBJ1-2): KAGVTQTPRYLIKTRGQQVTLSCSPISGHRSVSWYQQTPGQGLQFLFEYFSETQRNKGNFPGRFSGRQFSNSRSEMNVSTLELGDSALYLCASSLGQGRNYGYTFGSGTRLTVV.

This clone qualifies as medium-sized. The chain carries TRBV7-9 and TRBJ2-7, with a weak D call TRBD1 (5 bases). The V end lost 5 bases, the J end lost 2 bases, and 13 bases lay between the germline ends. This CDR3 has 14 residues. Germline V CDR1 and CDR2: SEHNR, FQNEAQ (reference sequence). CDR3 in amino acids: CASSLNTGTYEQYF. The CDR3 region has the DNA TGTGCCAGCAGCCTCAACACAGGAACCTACGAGCAGTACTTC.

The chain combines TRBV9 with TRBJ1-2, with D possibly TRBD1 on 5 matching bases. In germline, CDR1 is SGDLS, CDR2 YYNGEE. The CDR3 extends over 13 amino acids. V lost 4 bases and J 3 bases, leaving 10 bases between the germline ends. CDR3 in amino acids: CASSPRQYYGYTF. The CDR3 DNA reads TGTGCCAGCAGCCCTCGACAGTACTATGGCTACACCTTC.

The chain carries TRBV9 and TRBJ2-5; no clear D gene. V gave up 4 bases and J gave up 3 bases, with 13 bases separating them. CDR3 length: 14 amino acids. Germline V lookup: CDR1 SGDLS, CDR2 YYNGEE. CDR3 bases: TGTGCCAGCAGCCGCAGGCCTTTAGAAGAGACCCAGTACTTC. Its protein is CASSRRPLEETQYF.